Below, 16 T cell receptor beta chains from the same sample are listed, as sequenced in a study of technical replicates of blood from several donors. Assay used: immunoSEQ multiplex PCR; TCRdb lists only in-frame clones, some missing. This sample carries tens of thousands of clones, 93% of them seen once, and the ten largest clones take 0.2% to 0.25%. Sequencing was done on a sample of T cells isolated from PBMCs. The receptors come from a human donor in good health.

V is TRBV5-6 and J is TRBJ2-7; 10 positions match TRBD1. V dropped 4 bases and J dropped 2; count of bases not matched to a gene: 6. The CDR3 spans 15 residues. Germline V gene lookup returns CDR1 SGHDT and CDR2 YYEEEE. The CDR3 DNA reads TGTGCCAGCAGCCCAGGACAGGGGGAGGCCTACGAGCAGTACTTC. As protein: CASSPGQGEAYEQYF.

The chain couples TRBV28 to TRBJ1-2; D possibly corresponds to TRBD1 (5 bases). Looked up from germline, CDR1 is MDHEN and CDR2 is SYDVKM. The CDR3 runs 14 residues. The ends were cut back, 7 bases at V and 3 bases at J, with 15 bases in the middle. CDR3 DNA: TGTGCCAGCAACGCCGGCAGGGATGACTATGGCTACACCTTC. This codes for CASNAGRDDYGYTF.

The CDR3 bases are TGTGCCAGCAGCCCCGGGGGGGGGACGAACTTCTATGGCTACACCTTC. This gives the protein CASSPGGGTNFYGYTF. The chain is built from TRBV2 and TRBJ1-2, with a weak D call TRBD1 (5 bases). V lost 6 bases to trimming and J lost 4 bases, with 21 bases between them. CDR3 length equals 16 residues. Germline V gene sequence: CDR1 SNHLY, CDR2 FYNNEI.

This rearrangement joins TRBV10-1 to TRBJ1-5, with TRBD1 identical over 10 bases. V was pared by 9 bases and J by 4 bases, with 6 bases of the junction left unmatched. Germline CDR1 and CDR2: WNHNN and SYGVQD (reference sequence). This CDR3 spans 14 amino acids. CDR3 in DNA: TGCGCCAGTAGGGACAGGGGCATTAATCAGCCCCAGCATTTT. This sequence encodes CASRDRGINQPQHF.

The V and J genes are TRBV2 and TRBJ2-3; 7 nucleotides align to TRBD1. Germline trimming cut 3 bases from V and 3 bases from J; bases unmatched to any gene: 6. CDR3 length equals 15 residues. The germline V gene encodes CDR1 SNHLY and CDR2 FYNNEI. The CDR3 sequence is CASSENRGQTDTQYF. CDR3 coding DNA: TGTGCCAGCAGTGAGAATAGGGGGCAGACAGATACGCAGTATTTT.

V gene TRBV7-9 combines with J gene TRBJ1-1; D gene ambiguous. V was pared by 3 bases and J by 1 base, with 6 bases between. This CDR3 is built from 13 residues. Germline CDR1 is SEHNR and CDR2 is FQNEAQ (reference sequence). The CDR3 protein is CASSFRQNTEAFF. CDR3 bases: TGTGCCAGCAGCTTCCGACAGAACACTGAAGCTTTCTTT.

V usage is TRBV4-1 and J usage is TRBJ2-7, with TRBD2 identical over 8 bases. Losses at the gene ends were 0 bases for V and 2 bases for J; bases not matched to a gene: 3. In germline, CDR1 is MGHRA, CDR2 YSYEKL. The CDR3 contains 15 residues. The CDR3 nucleotides are TGCGCCAGCAGCCAAGAGCGGGGGGCTCCCTACGAGCAGTACTTC. This gives the protein CASSQERGAPYEQYF.

The V call is TRBV19, the J call TRBJ2-1, with 10 bases that match TRBD2. Germline V lookup: CDR1 LNHDA, CDR2 SQIVND (reference sequence). The ends lost 6 bases at V and 15 bases at J; junction bases unmatched: 8. CDR3 length: 12 amino acids. The CDR3 is CASRPSGRAMFF. The CDR3 DNA is TGTGCCAGTAGACCCAGCGGGAGGGCCATGTTCTTC.

The V and J genes are TRBV28 and TRBJ2-7; D is undetermined. The V and J ends lost 2 bases and 5 bases respectively, with 10 bases between them. CDR1 and CDR2 (germline): MDHEN, SYDVKM. The CDR3 is 13 residues long. CDR3: CASSLPGWNEQYF. In DNA, the CDR3 is TGTGCCAGCAGTTTACCGGGTTGGAACGAGCAGTACTTC. Supplemented by reference TRBV28 and TRBJ2-7, the full variable domain reads DVKVTQSSRYLVKRTGEKVFLECVQDMDHENMFWYRQDPGLGLRLIYFSYDVKMKEKGDIPEGYSVSREKKERFSLILESASTNQTSMYLCASSLPGWNEQYFGPGTRLTVT.

V usage is TRBV12-5 and J usage is TRBJ2-5, with TRBD1 identical over 8 bases. This CDR3 has 17 residues. Germline values: CDR1 LGHNT, CDR2 FRNRAP. The J segment lost 1 base and the V segment lost 0 bases, leaving 7 bases of the junction unmatched. The CDR3: CASGLVDREGGQETQYF. The CDR3, as DNA: TGTGCTAGTGGTTTGGTGGACAGGGAAGGGGGCCAAGAGACCCAGTACTTC.

The chain carries TRBV5-1 and TRBJ2-3; perhaps TRBD2 as D (5 bases). Germline values: CDR1 SGHRS, CDR2 YFSETQ. The CDR3 is 13 amino acids. The V end was cut by 4 bases, the J end by 4 bases, with 10 bases between. CDR3 loop: CASSRAAPDTQYF. The CDR3 region has the DNA TGCGCCAGCAGCAGAGCGGCCCCAGATACGCAGTATTTT.

This chain links TRBV20-1 with TRBJ1-1; D is ambiguous. CDR3 size: 11 residues. Germline V lookup: CDR1 DFQATT, CDR2 SNEGSKA (reference sequence). V was clipped by 1 base and J by 7 bases, with 7 bases between them. For the CDR3, the DNA is TGCAGTGCTAGAGTAACAGTTGAAGCTTTCTTT. This translates into CSARVTVEAFF.

V is TRBV7-9 and J is TRBJ2-2; unclear D gene. With 5 bases removed from V and 5 bases from J, the gap between germline ends came to 12 bases. CDR1 is SEHNR and CDR2 is FQNEAQ in the germline V gene (reference sequence). CDR3 length equals 14 residues. CDR3 coding DNA: TGTGCCAGCAGCCGTCAAGAGAAAACCGGGGAGCTGTTTTTT. Amino acids: CASSRQEKTGELFF. Full variable domain (remainder filled in from reference TRBV7-9 and TRBJ2-2): DTGVSQNPRHKITKRGQNVTFRCDPISEHNRLYWYRQTLGQGPEFLTYFQNEAQLEKSRLLSDRFSAERPKGSFSTLEIQRTEQGDSAMYLCASSRQEKTGELFFGEGSRLTVL.

The chain uses TRBV9 and TRBJ1-2; 8 positions match TRBD1. J lost 1 base, V lost 2 bases, and 7 bases had no gene match. The CDR3 loop spans 16 amino acids. Germline V gene data show CDR1 as SGDLS and CDR2 as YYNGEE. CDR3 DNA: TGTGCCAGCAGCGTTGAGGACAGGGCCCATAACTATGGCTACACCTTC. Protein product: CASSVEDRAHNYGYTF.

The V and J genes are TRBV19 and TRBJ1-5; D is unclear. The CDR3 consists of 15 residues. Germline V gene sequence: CDR1 LNHDA, CDR2 SQIVND (reference sequence). V lost 6 bases to trimming and J lost 1 base, with 13 bases between them. The CDR3 reads CASRYAAASNQPQHF. The CDR3 region has the DNA TGTGCCAGTAGGTATGCGGCAGCAAGCAATCAGCCCCAGCATTTT.

J is TRBJ1-4 and V is TRBV2, with 9 bases identical to TRBD1. The CDR3 is 16 amino acids. With 7 bases clipped from V and 0 bases from J, the junction kept 6 bases outside the gene matches. Germline V gives CDR1 SNHLY, CDR2 FYNNEI. The CDR3 protein is CASKQGATATNEKLFF. The CDR3 DNA sequence: TGTGCCAGCAAACAGGGGGCGACCGCAACTAATGAAAAACTGTTTTTT.